Presented here are 9 T cell receptor beta chains from one specimen sequenced in a study of T cell responses to AZD1222 COVID-19 vaccine. Repertoires were generated with immunoSEQ multiplex PCR, while TCRdb's copy carries only in-frame clones and drops some. This sample has some 130,000 clones; approximately 90% occur once, and the top ten carry around 22%. The specimen comprised peripheral blood, sampled on day 0 of AZD1222 vaccination. The receptors here all came from an adult in good health.

The V call is TRBV7-3, the J call TRBJ2-3; TRBD1 or TRBD2 may be the D gene (5 bases each). Trimming took 1 base from V and 4 from J, leaving 9 bases between them. Germline-derived CDR1 and CDR2 are SGHTA and FQGTGA. The CDR3 contains 14 residues. CDR3 region: CASSLNWGSDTQYF. As DNA, the CDR3 is TGTGCCAGCAGCTTAAACTGGGGGTCAGATACGCAGTATTTT.

This clone was detected a few times. V and J are TRBV5-1 and TRBJ2-2, with 9 bases that match TRBD1. Germline V gives CDR1 SGHRS, CDR2 YFSETQ. J lost 5 bases, V lost 7 bases, and 9 bases had no gene match. This CDR3 has 15 amino acids. CDR3 nucleotides: TGCGCCAGCGGGGGACAGGGCTTGTTAACCGGGGAGCTGTTTTTT. Its translation is CASGGQGLLTGELFF.

The chain joins TRBV24-1 to TRBJ1-2, with unresolved D. CDR1 KGHDR and CDR2 SFDVKD come from the germline V gene. Trimming shortened V by 3 bases and J by 4 bases, and 11 bases separated the two germline ends. The length of the CDR3 is 14 residues. The CDR3 is CATSDRGRSYGYTF. As DNA, the CDR3 is TGTGCCACCAGTGATCGAGGACGGTCCTATGGCTACACCTTC.

This rearrangement joins TRBV11-2 to TRBJ2-7, with 9 bases matching TRBD2. This CDR3 is built from 14 residues. Germline V lookup: CDR1 SGHAT, CDR2 FQNNGV. V lost 5 bases to trimming and J lost 3 bases; unmatched junction nucleotides: 5. The DNA of the CDR3 is TGTGCCAGCAGCGCTAGCGGGGACCACTACGAGCAGTACTTC. This gives the protein CASSASGDHYEQYF.

The chain employs TRBV5-1 and TRBJ1-2, with 7 bases aligning to TRBD1. Trimming removed 1 base from V and 4 bases from J; junction bases left unmatched: 4. Germline V lookup: CDR1 SGHRS, CDR2 YFSETQ. CDR3 size: 14 residues. The CDR3 spells CASSLYAGGYGYTF. CDR3 nucleotide sequence: TGCGCCAGCAGCTTGTACGCAGGGGGCTATGGCTACACCTTC.

The chain uses TRBV4-1 and TRBJ1-2; tentatively, D is TRBD1 (5 bases). Germline CDR1 and CDR2: MGHRA and YSYEKL. With 0 bases removed from V and 4 bases from J, the gap between germline ends came to 6 bases. This CDR3 is 13 amino acids long. CDR3: CASSQDGAYGYTF. In DNA form, the CDR3 reads TGCGCCAGCAGCCAAGATGGGGCCTATGGCTACACCTTC.

V and J are TRBV28 and TRBJ2-7; 9 positions agree with TRBD2. There are 15 residues in the CDR3. Germline assignment: CDR1 MDHEN and CDR2 SYDVKM. The V segment lost 7 bases and the J segment 2 bases; nucleotides outside the gene matches: 9. This chain's CDR3 is CASNRGLAGTYEQYF. The CDR3 DNA reads TGTGCCAGCAACCGAGGGCTAGCGGGAACCTACGAGCAGTACTTC. Using reference TRBV28 and TRBJ2-7 for the parts outside the CDR3, the full variable domain is DVKVTQSSRYLVKRTGEKVFLECVQDMDHENMFWYRQDPGLGLRLIYFSYDVKMKEKGDIPEGYSVSREKKERFSLILESASTNQTSMYLCASNRGLAGTYEQYFGPGTRLTVT.

The sample holds a few counts of this clone. V gene TRBV6-5 combines with J gene TRBJ2-1; D might be TRBD2 (5 bases). Trimming left V 0 bases short and J 9 bases short, with 12 bases between. The CDR3 runs 14 residues. Looked up from germline, CDR1 is MNHEY and CDR2 is SVGAGI. The CDR3 coding sequence is TGTGCCAGCAGTTACTCGGTACTAGTCGGTGAGCAGTTCTTC. It is translated as CASSYSVLVGEQFF.

This clone was recorded only once. The genes are TRBV27 and TRBJ2-7; TRBD2 aligns across 11 bases. CDR3 length: 15 residues. From germline, CDR1 is MNHEY and CDR2 SMNVEV (reference sequence). V lost 6 bases, J lost 1 base, and 5 bases stayed unmatched. CDR3 in DNA: TGTGCCAGCAGCCAACTAGCGGGGGTATCCTACGAGCAGTACTTC. This sequence encodes CASSQLAGVSYEQYF.